Each of the 20 T cell receptor beta chains below was sequenced from the same sample in a study of monozygotic twins with inflammatory bowel disease. From the 5' RACE reads, TCRdb lists one entry per CDR3 protein and no DNA. The sample totals 120,000 to 150,000 distinct CDR3 sequences. The sample consisted of blood. These receptors were obtained from a human donor with ulcerative colitis or Crohn's disease, or a healthy co-twin of an affected twin (not recorded which).

The chain is built from TRBV25-1 and TRBJ2-5; TCRdb selects TRBD1, and the lack of DNA leaves this call unchecked. There are 17 residues in the CDR3. Germline V CDR1 and CDR2: MGHDK, SYGVNS. CDR3 amino acids: CASSESGTGGYQETQYF. Full variable domain (missing parts from reference TRBV25-1 and TRBJ2-5): EADIYQTPRYLVIGTGKKITLECSQTMGHDKMYWYQQDPGMELHLIHYSYGVNSTEKGDLSSESTVSRIRTEHFPLTLESARPSHTSQYLCASSESGTGGYQETQYFGPGTRLLVL.

The V call is TRBV4-1, the J call TRBJ2-3; the D call of TRBD2 rests on TCRdb alone, since no DNA is present to check it. The germline V gene encodes CDR1 MGHRA and CDR2 YSYEKL. The CDR3 spans 17 residues. CDR3 sequence: CASSQDPRGGVVDTQYF.

The chain employs TRBV5-1 and TRBJ2-1; TCRdb names TRBD1, which stays unverified in the absence of DNA. Germline loops: CDR1 SGHRS, CDR2 YFSETQ. The CDR3 covers 17 residues. CDR3 protein: CASSLARTGGLGNEQFF.

The chain combines TRBV7-9 with TRBJ1-2. Germline V gene data show CDR1 as SEHNR and CDR2 as FQNEAQ (reference sequence). CDR3 length equals 15 residues. The CDR3: CASSFAPSPNYGYTF.

The chain links TRBV19 to TRBJ2-5; TCRdb returns TRBD1, unconfirmable since there is no DNA. There are 19 residues in the CDR3. Germline V CDR1 and CDR2: LNHDA, SQIVND (reference sequence). The CDR3 loop is CASSIGIAQGQGIQETQYF.

The chain links TRBV5-1 to TRBJ2-3; TCRdb's D gene call, TRBD1, goes unchecked for lack of DNA. This CDR3 has 16 residues. The V gene's germline CDR1 is SGHRS and CDR2 YFSETQ. CDR3: CASSYTGTGVMGTQYF.

The chain joins TRBV10-3 to TRBJ1-4; TCRdb's D call of TRBD1 is untestable without DNA. The length of the CDR3 is 13 residues. Germline assignment: CDR1 ENHRY and CDR2 SYGVKD. CDR3 sequence reads: CATRGLTNEKLFF.

This CDR3 is CASNREGAAPKKLFF. This chain links TRBV12-3 or TRBV12-4 with TRBJ1-4; TCRdb returns TRBD1, unconfirmable since there is no DNA. This CDR3 region has 15 residues.

The rearrangement links TRBV27 to TRBJ1-6; the D call of TRBD1 rests on TCRdb alone, since no DNA is present to check it. The CDR3 has 15 residues. CDR1 is MNHEY, CDR2 SMNVEV, per germline (reference sequence). CDR3 protein: CASSTLTGGSLALHF.

The chain carries TRBV24-1 and TRBJ2-3; TCRdb picks TRBD1, but there is no DNA to check that call. Germline CDR1 and CDR2: KGHDR and SFDVKD. The CDR3 length is 15 residues. CDR3 sequence: CATSDWTGGTDTQYF.

The rearrangement uses TRBV7-2 and TRBJ2-3. From germline, CDR1 is SGHTA and CDR2 FQGNSA. The CDR3 is 13 residues long. CDR3 region: CASSLNTGDTQYF.

This chain joins TRBV28 and TRBJ2-1; TCRdb's D gene call, TRBD1, goes unchecked for lack of DNA. Germline V gene lookup returns CDR1 MDHEN and CDR2 SYDVKM. This CDR3 has 12 amino acids. The chain's CDR3 is CASLEQDNEQFF.

The rearrangement joins TRBV7-3 to TRBJ2-1; TCRdb proposes TRBD1, but this gene call is untestable without DNA. The CDR3 has 15 amino acids. Germline V gene sequence: CDR1 SGHTA, CDR2 FQGTGA. Here the CDR3 reads CASSPGQLNYNEQFF.

The V gene is TRBV7-3, the J gene TRBJ2-3; lacking DNA, the TRBD1 call made by TCRdb goes unchecked. Germline V gene lookup returns CDR1 SGHTA and CDR2 FQGTGA. The CDR3 is made up of 14 amino acids. CDR3 sequence: CASSEIGTTGTQYF.

The rearrangement uses TRBV4-2 and TRBJ2-5; absent DNA, TCRdb's TRBD2 call cannot be checked. Per germline, CDR1 LGHNA and CDR2 YNFKEQ. The CDR3 runs 18 residues. The CDR3: CASSKGTSGGHYQETQYF.

The chain has TRBV20-1 and TRBJ1-2; the TCRdb D gene call, TRBD1, has no DNA to confirm it. The CDR3 is made up of 15 amino acids. Germline assignment: CDR1 DFQATT and CDR2 SNEGSKA (reference sequence). The CDR3 reads CSAFTAGTGNYGYTF.

The V gene is TRBV7-2, the J gene TRBJ2-1; TCRdb names TRBD2, which stays unverified in the absence of DNA. CDR1 is SGHTA, CDR2 FQGNSA, per germline. This CDR3 is built from 17 residues. This CDR3 reads CASSSPHIAGGYNEQFF.

The V and J genes are TRBV7-2 and TRBJ1-2. Germline CDR1 is SGHTA and CDR2 is FQGNSA. The CDR3 runs 15 residues. CDR3 sequence reads: CASSLVRQGFGGYTF.

The chain recombines TRBV20-1 with TRBJ2-1; lacking DNA, the TRBD2 call made by TCRdb goes unchecked. Germline V CDR1 and CDR2: DFQATT, SNEGSKA (reference sequence). The CDR3 length is 14 residues. CDR3 sequence reads: CSASGTSRRNEQFF.

This chain joins TRBV7-2 and TRBJ2-7; TCRdb reports TRBD1, a call that lacks DNA to check it against. The germline V gene encodes CDR1 SGHTA and CDR2 FQGNSA. This CDR3 has 12 amino acids. The CDR3 reads CASSGNRAEQYF.